This T cell receptor (beta chain) originates from a study of vaccination effects on CD4 cells after COVID-19 (dated by TCRdb to the early 2020s). Concerning the study at large: Post-vaccine samples across the study were collected a median of 72 days after the second dose, with a range of 14 to 241. Cultures from other donors in the study were sequenced using the Oncomine TCR Beta short-read assay on an Illumina iSeq 100. The full study included 9 to 10 COVID-19 convalescent patients and a handful of SARS-CoV-2-naive healthy vaccine recipients. In both COVID-19 convalescent patients and infection-naive vaccine recipients, the study compared SARS-CoV-2 spike-specific CD4+ TCR repertoires from before mRNA vaccination with those from after it. The study at large found these results: In healthy vaccine recipients, vaccine-induced clones were almost all SARS-CoV-2 mono-reactive, with only 1 of 255 being cross-reactive with common cold coronaviruses. The study was limited by a small number of convalescent patients and lacked early post-infection timepoints. At late post-vaccination timepoints, both infection-induced and vaccine-induced clones showed marked clonal contraction, consistent with waning T cell responses.

In the ViraFEST assay, PBMC were stimulated with viral peptide pools, and TCR sequencing was then used to find antigen-specific CD4+ T cell clonotypes based on their expansion. After less than eleven days of culture, CD4+ T cells were isolated with the EasySep CD4+ T cell isolation kit. Participants received two doses of either the BNT162b2 or the mRNA-1273 mRNA SARS-CoV-2 vaccine. The absence of prior SARS-CoV-2 infection in healthy vaccine recipients was confirmed by negative nucleocapsid antibodies before and after vaccination. Two million PBMC per well were cultured with 9 to 10 ug/ml peptides in IMDM containing about 5% human AB serum, 10 IU/ml IL-2 and gentamicin. On days 3 and 7, half of the culture medium was replaced with fresh IL-2-containing medium. Unless noted otherwise, every peptide stimulation condition was cultured in triplicate wells. PBMC were separated from whole blood using Ficoll-Paque Plus gradient centrifugation and were then either cryopreserved at -140C or used fresh. The overlapping peptide pools covered the spike proteins of SARS-CoV-2 and of the common cold coronaviruses HCoV-NL63, HCoV-OC43 and HCoV-229E. The QIAamp micro DNA kit was used to extract genomic DNA from the cultured CD4+ T cells.

Comment on this clone: This clone's antigen is unknown. Within one base of it there is no much larger clone, and no base qualities were kept.

Library generation was performed with the immunoSEQ multiplex PCR assay. DNA from the cultured and isolated CD4+ T cells underwent TCR beta CDR3 sequencing. On the authors' methods: Non-productive TCR sequences were discarded, and reads were trimmed to the CDR3 region, with only CDR3s of 7 or more amino acids retained. Antigen-specific clonotypes were identified with the MANAFEST web app by comparing expansion in peptide wells against reference cultures. To count as positive, a clone had to show expansion at FDR<0.05 compared with the reference and with all other wells, an odds ratio above 5, and a frequency above 0.1% in two replicate wells. Clonotypes significantly expanded in SARS-CoV-2 spike wells and in at least one common cold coronavirus spike condition were defined as cross-reactive. CDR3 similarity was assessed by Levenshtein distance with the stringdist R package, and unrooted trees were built with ape in R 3.6.1. TCRdb carries this immuneACCESS record with in-frame sequences only. Its versions omit some clonotypes, under half of them owing to an unresolved V gene in the studies checked, with the rest unexplained. That table furnishes V, J and clone size, whereas the DNA furnished D and trimming. The sample table holds under 80,000 clones, of which about three quarters were seen once. The ten largest clones add up to over 0.95% of the sample.

The sequencing used CD4+ T cells from PBMCs cultured with HCoV-229E spike peptides, collected after COVID-19 vaccination. The sample's cell subset or site label, decoded: HCoV-229E spike overlapping peptide pool stimulation. The receptor's source is a human donor who received a COVID-19 vaccine.

The DNA sequence is TGTGCCAGCAGCCCTCCAGGACAGGGGGGTTACAATGAGCAGTTCTTC. Translated, this gives CASSPPGQGGYNEQFF. This chain joins TRBV6-2 or TRBV6-3 to TRBJ2-1; 10 central nucleotides agree with TRBD1. Unmatched junction bases come to 9, with V trimmed by 6 bases and J by 4 bases. From cysteine to phenylalanine, the CDR3 is 16 amino acids long. The sequence is cut down to CDR3 DNA, 48 bases in frame from base 1. CDR1 is given as MNHEY and CDR2 as SVGEGT, both from the germline V gene.